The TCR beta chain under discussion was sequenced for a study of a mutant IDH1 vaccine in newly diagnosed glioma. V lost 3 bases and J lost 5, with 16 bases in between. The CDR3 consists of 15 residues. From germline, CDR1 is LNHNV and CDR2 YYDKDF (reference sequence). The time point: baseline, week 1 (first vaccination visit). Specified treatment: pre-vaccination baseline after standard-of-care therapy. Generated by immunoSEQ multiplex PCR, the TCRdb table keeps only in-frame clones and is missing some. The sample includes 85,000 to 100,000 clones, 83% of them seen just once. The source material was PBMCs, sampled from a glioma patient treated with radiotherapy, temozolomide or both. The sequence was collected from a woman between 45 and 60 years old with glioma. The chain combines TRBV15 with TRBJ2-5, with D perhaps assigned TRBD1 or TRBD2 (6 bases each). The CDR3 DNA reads TGTGCCACCAGCAGGGCCCCGGGGGCGAGGGAGACCCAGTACTTC. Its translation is CATSRAPGARETQYF.